This TCR beta chain was observed in a study of blood T cell repertoires in COVID-19. Study background: Some COVID-19 samples were acute and others convalescent; all came from the United States, Italy and Spain. T cells, B-cell-depleted T cells, or PBMCs provided the cDNA or gDNA that served as material.

This table comes from immunoSEQ multiplex PCR, and its TCRdb copy is limited to in-frame clones, with some not included. The repertoire consists of a few hundred thousand clones, with 87% occurring once and the leading ten covering about 2.5%. The CDR3 runs to 14 residues. The V end lost 4 bases, the J end lost 2 bases, and 11 bases lay between the germline ends. Germline V gives CDR1 SQVTM, CDR2 ANQGSEA. The chain combines TRBV29-1 with TRBJ2-2; maybe TRBD2 (6 bases). This clonotype originated in a man younger than 35 with active or convalescent COVID-19. The specimen was peripheral blood. The CDR3 nucleotides are TGCAGCGTTGCTCGACTAGAAAACACCGGGGAGCTGTTTTTT. Translated: CSVARLENTGELFF.